Shown below are 9 T cell receptor beta chains from a single sample sequenced in a study of T cell clonotyping in hematopoietic cell transplantation. The time point: recipient sample about 28 days before transplant, after cytoreduction. Sequenced by immunoSEQ multiplex PCR; TCRdb stores in-frame clones only, minus some. The data show about 19,000 clones, 86% seen once. The sample in question was peripheral blood mononuclear cells, obtained before stem cell transplant. Receptor source: a man aged 45-65 years with acute myeloid leukemia. Some clones in this sample may be carry-over from other donors' samples.

This rearrangement joins TRBV6-5 to TRBJ1-1; D call uncertain. This CDR3 region has 14 residues. Trimming shortened V by 2 bases and J by 2 bases, and 9 bases separated the two germline ends. Germline V gene lookup returns CDR1 MNHEY and CDR2 SVGAGI. The CDR3 protein is CASSYGALNTEAFF. CDR3 sequence (DNA): TGTGCCAGCAGTTACGGTGCGCTTAACACTGAAGCTTTCTTT.

The chain uses TRBV19 and TRBJ1-1; D gene unclear. The length of the CDR3 is 14 residues. Trimming took off 7 bases at V and 0 bases at J, with 12 bases between the two ends. Germline V gene data show CDR1 as LNHDA and CDR2 as SQIVND (reference sequence). CDR3 residues: CASTLGRLNTEAFF. CDR3 nucleotides: TGTGCCAGTACCCTCGGACGTTTGAACACTGAAGCTTTCTTT.

The rearrangement links TRBV5-6 to TRBJ2-7; 7 positions agree with TRBD1. Per the germline V gene, CDR1 is SGHDT and CDR2 is YYEEEE. V lost 4 bases to trimming and J lost 3 bases; unmatched junction nucleotides: 10. The CDR3 contains 15 residues. The CDR3 loop reads CASSPTGARVYEQYF. The DNA of the CDR3 is TGTGCCAGCAGCCCCACAGGGGCCAGGGTCTACGAGCAGTACTTC.

The genes are TRBV4-2 and TRBJ1-2, with D possibly being TRBD1 (6 bases). This CDR3 region has 18 residues. Germline CDR1 reads LGHNA; CDR2 reads YNFKEQ. Trimming removed 1 base from V and 3 bases from J, with 21 bases in between. CDR3 loop: CASSQAVGGQQGYYGYTF. CDR3 DNA sequence: TGTGCCAGCAGCCAAGCGGTAGGGGGACAACAGGGATACTATGGCTACACCTTC.

This chain joins TRBV4-2 and TRBJ1-2, with a possible D match to TRBD1 (5 bases). Trimming cost V 0 bases and J 4 bases, with 12 bases left between them. The CDR3 is 15 amino acids. Per the germline V gene, CDR1 is LGHNA and CDR2 is YNFKEQ. CDR3 loop: CASSQDQQTAYGYTF. Written as DNA, the CDR3 is TGTGCCAGCAGCCAAGATCAACAGACAGCCTATGGCTACACCTTC.

This chain joins TRBV7-8 and TRBJ1-3, with 10 positions matching TRBD1. Germline trimming cut 1 base from V and 4 bases from J; bases unmatched to any gene: 1. The CDR3 loop spans 15 amino acids. Germline CDR1 reads SGHVS; CDR2 reads FQNEAQ. The CDR3 DNA reads TGTGCCAGCAGCTTAGGGACAGGGGGAGGAAACACCATATATTTT. This sequence encodes CASSLGTGGGNTIYF.

This clone was seen just once. The rearrangement links TRBV19 to TRBJ2-7, with 9 bases lining up with TRBD1. The J segment lost 11 bases and the V segment lost 4 bases, leaving 9 bases of the junction unmatched. From germline, CDR1 is LNHDA and CDR2 SQIVND (reference sequence). The CDR3 totals 13 residues. CDR3 sequence: CASSTTGTGSKYF. CDR3 nucleotide sequence: TGTGCCAGTAGTACGACCGGGACAGGGTCCAAGTACTTC.

The chain combines TRBV7-2 with TRBJ2-3; no reliable D call. From germline, CDR1 is SGHTA and CDR2 FQGNSA. V lost 5 bases and J lost 5, with 8 bases in between. This CDR3 contains 12 residues. The CDR3 nucleotides are TGTGCCAGCAGCCCCGTCCAAGATACGCAGTATTTT. Encoded protein: CASSPVQDTQYF.

The chain couples TRBV19 to TRBJ1-4; the D is unclear. Trimming took 5 bases from V and 7 from J, leaving 17 bases between them. Germline loops: CDR1 LNHDA, CDR2 SQIVND (reference sequence). The CDR3 totals 15 residues. CDR3 sequence (DNA): TGTGCCAGTAGTGCCCAGAGCAGCGGGCCTGAAAAACTGTTTTTT. Its protein product is CASSAQSSGPEKLFF. Drawing the rest from reference TRBV19 and TRBJ1-4, the complete variable domain is DGGITQSPKYLFRKEGQNVTLSCEQNLNHDAMYWYRQDPGQGLRLIYYSQIVNDFQKGDIAEGYSVSREKKESFPLTVTSAQKNPTAFYLCASSAQSSGPEKLFFGSGTQLSVL.